One sample yielded the 15 T cell receptor beta chains listed below, sequenced in a study of blood T cell repertoires in COVID-19. Using immunoSEQ multiplex PCR, the repertoire was profiled, and TCRdb retains in-frame clones only, with some absent. The data show about 150,000 clones, approximately 90% seen once. Sequenced sample: peripheral blood. Receptors were obtained from a man aged 55 to 70 with active or convalescent COVID-19.

V is TRBV28 and J is TRBJ1-6, with 7 bases lining up with TRBD1. This CDR3 comprises 14 residues. Losses at the gene ends were 6 bases for V and 10 bases for J; bases not matched to a gene: 9. The V gene's germline CDR1 is MDHEN and CDR2 SYDVKM. The CDR3 sequence is CASRLLRQGSPLHF. CDR3 sequence (DNA): TGTGCCAGCAGGCTACTCCGACAGGGATCACCCCTCCACTTT.

In nucleotides, the CDR3 is TGTGCCAGCAGCCCAGGGGGCGCCGGCAAAAACATTCAGTACTTC. Amino acid sequence: CASSPGGAGKNIQYF. The V call is TRBV7-2, the J call TRBJ2-4; 8 positions match TRBD1. V dropped 5 bases and J dropped 3; count of bases not matched to a gene: 6. The CDR3 sequence is 15 residues long. Germline CDR1 SGHTA, CDR2 FQGNSA.

The rearrangement uses TRBV7-3 and TRBJ1-1; unclear D gene. Trimming took off 1 base at V and 4 bases at J, with 7 bases between the two ends. Germline CDR1 and CDR2: SGHTA and FQGTGA. The length of the CDR3 is 13 residues. CDR3 nucleotides: TGTGCCAGCAGCTTAAATCCGAGCACTGAAGCTTTCTTT. This gives the protein CASSLNPSTEAFF.

This chain connects TRBV7-2 to TRBJ2-3; TRBD1 might be the D (7 bases). V shed 2 bases and J shed 3 bases, with 12 bases lying between them. This CDR3 is 15 amino acids long. CDR1 SGHTA and CDR2 FQGNSA come from the germline V gene. The CDR3 bases are TGTGCCAGCAGCTTAAAGGGGGCGGGAACAGATACGCAGTATTTT. Translating it yields CASSLKGAGTDTQYF.

This chain links TRBV19 with TRBJ1-5, with 8 bases matching TRBD1. Germline values: CDR1 LNHDA, CDR2 SQIVND (reference sequence). The V gene end was trimmed by 6 bases and the J gene end by 4 bases; junction bases not matched to a gene: 11. This CDR3 is built from 16 residues. CDR3 sequence: CASSPSGTGLNQPQHF. The CDR3 bases are TGTGCCAGTAGCCCCTCAGGGACAGGCTTGAATCAGCCCCAGCATTTT.

The chain employs TRBV7-8 and TRBJ2-3; the D gene is possibly TRBD1 (6 bases). V gave up 4 bases and J gave up 1 base, with 9 bases separating them. The germline V gene encodes CDR1 SGHVS and CDR2 FQNEAQ. The CDR3 extends over 14 amino acids. CDR3 nucleotides: TGTGCCAGCAGCTACAGGGACCGCACAGATACGCAGTATTTT. Translation gives CASSYRDRTDTQYF.

This clone appeared once. The rearrangement links TRBV3-1 (or the pseudogene TRBV3-2) to TRBJ2-1, with D tentatively TRBD1 (6 bases). The CDR3 has 12 residues. Germline CDR1 reads LGHDT; CDR2 reads YNNKEL (reference sequence). V gave up 7 bases and J gave up 5 bases, with 9 bases separating them. The CDR3 DNA sequence: TGTGCCAGCATAGGGGGAAACAATGAGCAGTTCTTC. Translating it yields CASIGGNNEQFF.

V and J are TRBV27 and TRBJ2-3, with TRBD2 matching 10 bases. Looked up from germline, CDR1 is MNHEY and CDR2 is SMNVEV (reference sequence). V lost 5 bases to trimming and J lost 0 bases; unmatched junction nucleotides: 26. This CDR3 is built from 23 residues. CDR3 protein: CASSLLISGGPWTSGNSTDTQYF. The CDR3 bases are TGTGCCAGCAGTCTCCTTATAAGCGGGGGCCCTTGGACTAGCGGCAATAGCACAGATACGCAGTATTTT.

The chain is built from TRBV6-4 and TRBJ2-1; 9 nucleotides match TRBD2. With 6 bases clipped from V and 1 base from J, the junction kept 4 bases outside the gene matches. The CDR3 length is 15 residues. CDR1 is MRHNA and CDR2 is SNTAGT in the germline V gene. The CDR3 DNA reads TGTGCCAGCAGCTTGACTAGCGGTTCCTACAATGAGCAGTTCTTC. Residues: CASSLTSGSYNEQFF.

For this clone: This sample includes further DNA sequences coding for the same CDR3. The rearrangement uses TRBV11-2 and TRBJ1-1, with a weak D call TRBD1 (6 bases). The CDR3 has 15 amino acids. Looked up from germline, CDR1 is SGHAT and CDR2 is FQNNGV. V dropped 3 bases and J dropped 1 base, with 12 bases sitting between them. The CDR3 is CASSFRGQKNTEAFF. CDR3 sequence (DNA): TGTGCCAGCAGCTTTCGCGGACAGAAGAACACTGAAGCTTTCTTT.

Only one count was recorded for this clone. The rearrangement links TRBV27 to TRBJ1-5, with 7 bases matching TRBD1. The CDR3 loop spans 14 amino acids. Trimming cost V 4 bases and J 5 bases; bases outside gene matches: 5. Germline V CDR1 and CDR2: MNHEY, SMNVEV (reference sequence). The CDR3 spells CASSSRTGDQPQHF. Here the CDR3 DNA reads TGTGCCAGCAGTTCAAGAACAGGGGATCAGCCCCAGCATTTT.

In this sample, this clone turned up once. The V gene is TRBV28, the J gene TRBJ2-1, with 9 bases identical to TRBD1. The CDR3 is made up of 15 amino acids. Per the germline V gene, CDR1 is MDHEN and CDR2 is SYDVKM. Trimming cost V 7 bases and J 7 bases; bases outside gene matches: 11. The CDR3, as DNA: TGTGCCAGCATCGGGTCCGGACAGGGGTGGAATGAGCAGTTCTTC. This codes for CASIGSGQGWNEQFF.

This clone came up once. The rearrangement uses TRBV19 and TRBJ1-2; D is unresolved. Germline assignment: CDR1 LNHDA and CDR2 SQIVND (reference sequence). V was cut by 5 bases and J by 6 bases, with 13 bases left in between. The CDR3 covers 13 residues. The CDR3 sequence is CASSPGPENGYTF. The CDR3 nucleotides read TGTGCCAGTAGTCCTGGGCCAGAAAATGGCTACACCTTC.

V is TRBV6-5 and J is TRBJ1-2; TRBD1 is a possible D gene (6 bases). This CDR3 comprises 13 residues. V lost 5 bases to trimming and J lost 4 bases, with 11 bases between them. In germline, CDR1 is MNHEY, CDR2 SVGAGI. CDR3 in amino acids: CASSPGHRYGYTF. The CDR3 coding sequence is TGTGCCAGCAGTCCGGGACACCGCTATGGCTACACCTTC.

The chain joins TRBV6-4 to TRBJ1-6; 9 nucleotides line up with TRBD1. The germline V gene encodes CDR1 MRHNA and CDR2 SNTAGT. There are 14 residues in the CDR3. V was pared by 4 bases and J by 9 bases, with 4 bases of the junction left unmatched. CDR3 protein: CASSARTGASPLHF. The CDR3 region has the DNA TGTGCCAGCAGTGCACGGACAGGGGCTTCACCCCTCCACTTT.